These T cell receptor beta chains were read from a single sample in a study of T cell changes during pregnancy in multiple sclerosis. TCRdb keeps only in-frame clones here, not all; method: immunoSEQ multiplex PCR. The sample carries 55,000 to 65,000 clones, about 88% recorded once. This specimen consisted of peripheral blood, obtained in the first trimester of pregnancy. Receptors were obtained from a female donor in good health, enrolled as a control in a pregnancy study. Each CDR3 is given with its conserved first and last residue. Fields, in order: V gene, J gene, CDR3 length, CDR3 protein.

V: TRBV7-6; J: TRBJ1-5; length: 14; CDR3: CASSLGQGNQPQHF
V: TRBV4-2; J: TRBJ2-2; length: 19; CDR3: CASSLRNILAGKNTGELFF
V: TRBV27; J: TRBJ2-1; length: 12; CDR3: CASSLAGGEQFF
V: TRBV7-8; J: TRBJ2-7; length: 14; CDR3: CASSLGGGAYEQYF
V: TRBV18; J: TRBJ2-6; length: 17; CDR3: CASSPPLGVPGANVLTF
V: TRBV19; J: TRBJ2-7; length: 13; CDR3: CASSLGGRYEQYF
V: TRBV4-3; J: TRBJ2-1; length: 16; CDR3: CASSQFVAGGYGEQFF
V: TRBV21-1; J: TRBJ1-1; length: 17; CDR3: CASSKPDRSHKYTEAFF
V: TRBV5-4; J: TRBJ2-1; length: 16; CDR3: CASSAQLAGVFNEQFF
V: TRBV27; J: TRBJ2-4; length: 14; CDR3: CASSRTGELNIQYF
V: TRBV29-1; J: TRBJ2-1; length: 15; CDR3: CSVVFELAGDNEQFF
V: TRBV7-2; J: TRBJ1-2; length: 14; CDR3: CASSGGWLAFGYTF
V: TRBV18; J: TRBJ2-7; length: 18; CDR3: CASSPLGLAGGLSYEQYF
V: TRBV21-1; J: TRBJ1-2; length: 12; CDR3: CASSKSNYGYTF
V: TRBV5-6; J: TRBJ1-2; length: 17; CDR3: CASSPLDRGIPNYGYTF
V: TRBV4-2; J: TRBJ1-2; length: 18; CDR3: CASSQDWDTINPTYGYTF
V: TRBV10-3; J: TRBJ2-7; length: 13; CDR3: CAINAGLAYEQYF
V: TRBV28; J: TRBJ1-5; length: 13; CDR3: CASSELERQPQHF
V: TRBV13; J: TRBJ2-1; length: 21; CDR3: CASSPQGSGLAGGSSYNEQFF
V: TRBV2; J: TRBJ1-1; length: 18; CDR3: CASSSRHGRGIGNTEAFF
V: TRBV19; J: TRBJ2-5; length: 13; CDR3: CASSITSRETQYF
V: TRBV7-9; J: TRBJ1-1; length: 14; CDR3: CASSLEGARTEAFF
V: TRBV28; J: TRBJ2-1; length: 15; CDR3: CASRETGFRNNEQFF
V: TRBV14; J: TRBJ1-2; length: 15; CDR3: CASSLVNAASSGYTF
V: TRBV7-6; J: TRBJ2-2; length: 17; CDR3: CASSPGGSQLHTGELFF
V: TRBV5-1; J: TRBJ2-3; length: 17; CDR3: CASSSPRSTGKADTQYF
V: TRBV6-1; J: TRBJ2-2; length: 12; CDR3: CASTLLLGELFF
V: TRBV7-9; J: TRBJ1-1; length: 15; CDR3: CASSLARQGYTEAFF
V: TRBV5-1; J: TRBJ2-1; length: 17; CDR3: CASSFGQGVIEYNEQFF
V: TRBV7-3; J: TRBJ1-1; length: 13; CDR3: CASSSQGNTEAFF
V: TRBV19; J: TRBJ1-1; length: 14; CDR3: CASSFRTGLTEAFF
V: TRBV6-1; J: TRBJ1-5; length: 13; CDR3: CASRGQSNQPQHF
V: TRBV27; J: TRBJ2-7; length: 15; CDR3: CASRTLGDRRNEQYF
V: TRBV30; J: TRBJ2-7; length: 13; CDR3: CAAQLAGGLEQYF
V: TRBV28; J: TRBJ2-5; length: 15; CDR3: CASSDSRSQQETQYF
V: TRBV9; J: TRBJ2-5; length: 16; CDR3: CASSVGLAGTQETQYF
V: TRBV7-9; J: TRBJ1-2; length: 12; CDR3: CASSFSGDGYTF
V: TRBV7-2; J: TRBJ1-1; length: 13; CDR3: CASSAHRDTEAFF
V: TRBV5-1; J: TRBJ2-1; length: 16; CDR3: CASSRDSTTLYNEQFF
V: TRBV7-9; J: TRBJ2-2; length: 15; CDR3: CASSYGTANTGELFF
V: TRBV5-4; J: TRBJ1-1; length: 15; CDR3: CASSLGTGFQAEAFF
V: TRBV9; J: TRBJ2-2; length: 14; CDR3: CASTPEGSAGELFF
V: TRBV7-9; J: TRBJ1-1; length: 15; CDR3: CASSSSGAQGTEAFF
V: TRBV27; J: TRBJ2-3; length: 13; CDR3: CASRRRGTDTQYF
V: TRBV27; J: TRBJ2-1; length: 16; CDR3: CASSPGGGGYYNEQFF
V: TRBV11-3; J: TRBJ1-2; length: 13; CDR3: CASSLYTDYGYTF
V: TRBV2; J: TRBJ2-2; length: 20; CDR3: CASSHVLAPAGPPNTGELFF
V: TRBV27; J: TRBJ2-3; length: 18; CDR3: CASSLYGELAGVTDTQYF